Listed below are T cell receptor beta chains from one sample, sequenced in a study of cytomegalovirus exposure and HLA in healthy donors. Sequencing was performed with immunoSEQ multiplex PCR; in TCRdb, only in-frame clones are kept and a portion is missing. The sample has roughly 84,000 clones; roughly four fifths are singletons. The material sequenced was PBMCs. The origin of the receptors is a human donor in good health. The CDR3 runs from the conserved cysteine through the conserved F or W. D genes are given only for firm matches. Expanded clones get a size class; other rows say once, few or many, or leave the size out.

. | TRBJ2-3 | . | TRBV13 | TGTGCCAGCAGCTTAGAGGGGTCCGGAACAGATACGCAGTATTTT | CASSLEGSGTDTQYF
TRBD2 | TRBJ2-2 | once | TRBV5-1 | TGCGCCAGCAGCTTGGAAGGTAGCGGGGGAATCGGGGAGCTGTTTTTT | CASSLEGSGGIGELFF
. | TRBJ2-5 | . | TRBV5-1 | TGCGCCAGCAGCCCGGTCCCCGGGGGAGAGACCCAGTACTTC | CASSPVPGGETQYF
. | TRBJ2-5 | once | TRBV5-1 | TGCGCCAGCAGCTTGGCCTCAACGGGGTGGGCGGAGACCCAGTACTTC | CASSLASTGWAETQYF
TRBD1 | TRBJ1-4 | . | TRBV6-5 | TGTGCCAGCAGTTACGGGGACAGGGATAATGAAAAACTGTTTTTT | CASSYGDRDNEKLFF
TRBD2 | TRBJ2-3 | . | TRBV10-1 | TGCGCCAGCAGTGAGGCTCTAGCGGGGGGGCCGACAGATACGCAGTATTTT | CASSEALAGGPTDTQYF
. | TRBJ1-5 | . | TRBV7-2 | TGTGCCAGCAGCTTAGTAGGCAATCAGCCCCAGCATTTT | CASSLVGNQPQHF
TRBD2 | TRBJ2-2 | . | TRBV4-2 | TGTGCCAGCAGCCAAGTAGGCTGGGGGTCGGGGCTGGGGACTAGCGGGGGACCCGGGGAGCTGTTTTTT | CASSQVGWGSGLGTSGGPGELFF
. | TRBJ2-7 | . | TRBV30 | TGTGCCTGGAGTGTAACCGGGGGGCAGTACTTC | CAWSVTGGQYF
TRBD1 | TRBJ2-7 | . | TRBV5-1 | TGCGCCAGCAGCTTTGGACAGGGTCCCAACGAGCAGTACTTC | CASSFGQGPNEQYF
. | TRBJ2-1 | . | TRBV10-2 | TGCGCCAGCAGTGGAACTAACAGGGTATGGTTGAATGAGCAGTTCTTC | CASSGTNRVWLNEQFF
. | TRBJ2-4 | . | TRBV5-6 | TGTGCCAGCAGCTTGGAGGGGAAAAACATTCAGTACTTC | CASSLEGKNIQYF
. | TRBJ2-2 | . | TRBV6-5 | TGTGCCAGCAGTTACGGAGAGAACACCGGGGAGCTGTTTTTT | CASSYGENTGELFF
. | TRBJ2-7 | . | TRBV4-1 | TGCGCCAGCAGCCCGACCACGGGAACCTCCTACGAGCAGTACTTC | CASSPTTGTSYEQYF
TRBD1 | TRBJ2-7 | . | TRBV6-6 | TGTGCCAGCAGTCTGGGACAGGGGCGCTCCTACGAGCAGTACTTC | CASSLGQGRSYEQYF
. | TRBJ2-2 | . | TRBV2 | TGTGCCAGCAAAGCACCAGGGCCGAACACCGGGGAGCTGTTTTTT | CASKAPGPNTGELFF
TRBD1 | TRBJ2-4 | once | TRBV5-4 | TGTGCCAGCAGCCCGACAGGGTCACTAGCCAAAAACATTCAGTACTTC | CASSPTGSLAKNIQYF
. | TRBJ2-7 | . | TRBV6-5 | TGTGCCAGCAGGGTCTTGACAGGCTACGAGCAGTACTTC | CASRVLTGYEQYF
TRBD1 | TRBJ1-1 | . | TRBV6-5 | TGTGCCAGCAGTTACTTGACAGGGTCCGCTGAAGCTTTCTTT | CASSYLTGSAEAFF
TRBD1 | TRBJ1-2 | . | TRBV5-4 | TGTGCCAGCAGCTTCAGGGGACAGGGTTTCGGCTACACCTTC | CASSFRGQGFGYTF
TRBD2 | TRBJ2-2 | . | TRBV27 | TGTGCCAGCAGTTTAGGAGCGGGGTCGGGCACCGGGGAGCTGTTTTTT | CASSLGAGSGTGELFF
. | TRBJ1-1 | once | TRBV9 | TGTGCCAGCAGCGTCGGAGGGGCAACTGAAGCTTTCTTT | CASSVGGATEAFF
. | TRBJ2-3 | . | TRBV10-1 | TGCGCCAGCAGTGAAACGGGATCGACGCAGTATTTT | CASSETGSTQYF
. | TRBJ2-3 | . | TRBV5-1 | TGCGCCAGCAGCTTTAGAGGATTTACCGGATCAAAGGCTGGCACAGATACGCAGTATTTT | CASSFRGFTGSKAGTDTQYF
. | TRBJ2-3 | . | TRBV7-9 | TGTGCCAGCAGCCAAGAACTCATCACAGATACGCAGTATTTT | CASSQELITDTQYF
TRBD1 | TRBJ1-3 | . | TRBV6-5 | TGTGCCAGCAGTTATAGTTTGGCAGGGGGAGGAAACACCATATATTTT | CASSYSLAGGGNTIYF
. | TRBJ2-7 | few | TRBV5-1 | TGCGCCAGCAGCTTGGAGGCAGGATCTTACTACGAGCAGTACTTC | CASSLEAGSYYEQYF
. | TRBJ2-4 | . | TRBV30 | TGTGCCTGGAGTGCCTATGGGGGGGCCAAAAACATTCAGTACTTC | CAWSAYGGAKNIQYF
. | TRBJ2-3 | . | TRBV10-2 | TGCGCCAGCACCACAGGGCGGGCAGATACGCAGTATTTT | CASTTGRADTQYF
TRBD2 | TRBJ2-1 | . | TRBV6-6 | TGTGCCAGCAGTTACTCGAGCGGGGGCTACAATGAGCAGTTCTTC | CASSYSSGGYNEQFF
TRBD1 | TRBJ1-1 | . | TRBV28 | TGTGCCAGCAGTACCTTAGTATTGGGGACAGGGGGTTTGGTGGGGACTGAAGCTTTCTTT | CASSTLVLGTGGLVGTEAFF
. | TRBJ1-2 | . | TRBV4-3 | TGCGCCAGCAGCCAAGATAGGGGCTACCCCTTC | CASSQDRGYPF
. | TRBJ1-5 | . | TRBV7-8 | TGTGCCAGCAGCTTAGATACAGGGATTCCTCAGCCCCAGCATTTT | CASSLDTGIPQPQHF
TRBD1 | TRBJ2-7 | . | TRBV11-3 | TGTGCCAGCAGCTTAGGACAGGGCTGCGAGCAGTACTTC | CASSLGQGCEQYF
. | TRBJ1-1 | few | TRBV6-1 | TGTGCCAGTGACAGAGTGAAAGCTTTCTTT | CASDRVKAFF
TRBD1 | TRBJ1-2 | once | TRBV6-5 | TGTGCCAGCAGAGCAGGGGGCCTTAACTATGGCTACCCCTTC | CASRAGGLNYGYPF
TRBD1 | TRBJ2-7 | . | TRBV10-1 | TGCGCCAGCAGTGAGTTTGGGACAGGGATCCACGAGCAGTACTTC | CASSEFGTGIHEQYF
. | TRBJ2-7 | . | TRBV7-6 | TGTGCCAGCAGCCCTAACGCGCAGGGGGGCGAGCAGTACTTC | CASSPNAQGGEQYF
TRBD1 | TRBJ1-5 | few | TRBV30 | TGTGCCTGGAGTGTTGGAGGGGGCAAGCAGCCCCAGCATTTT | CAWSVGGGKQPQHF
. | TRBJ2-7 | few | TRBV5-6 | TGTGCCAGCAGCTTAGAGTCAAGCGGGCAACCCTACGAGCAGTACTTC | CASSLESSGQPYEQYF
. | TRBJ1-1 | . | TRBV11-3 | TGTGCCAGCAGCACAAGTATTCCGGGGGACACTGAAGCTTTCTTT | CASSTSIPGDTEAFF
. | TRBJ1-5 | . | TRBV6-5 | TGTGCCAGCAGTCCAACGAGGGTGGCCAATCAGCCCCAGCATTTT | CASSPTRVANQPQHF